This T cell receptor beta chain comes out of a study of blood T cells in healthy people across ages. General study results and limits: Naive T cell percentage by flow cytometry tracked strongly with beta diversity.

Germline assignment: CDR1 SGHAT and CDR2 FQNNGV. The CDR3 contains 15 residues. Trimming shortened V by 8 bases and J by 0 bases, and 15 bases separated the two germline ends. Donors gave around 9.3 milliliters of peripheral blood apiece. A second PCR of roughly 7 to 11 cycles used a sample-barcoded 5' primer and a J-beta primer mix. Each CDR3 protein gets one entry after TCRdb re-called the 5' RACE reads with MiXCR. Seen here are around 750,000 distinct CDR3 sequences, approximately 53% observed once, and the top ten hold about 42%. Worth noting for this clonotype: Its antigen is unidentified.

The J gene is TRBJ2-3, the V gene TRBV11-2; D may be TRBD2 (5 bases). Sequencing was done on a sample of blood. This receptor was taken from a man aged 80 or over in good health. The CDR3 sequence: CASLWSRESTDTQYF. The CDR3 region has the DNA TGTGCCAGCTTATGGTCGAGGGAGAGCACAGATACGCAGTATTTT.